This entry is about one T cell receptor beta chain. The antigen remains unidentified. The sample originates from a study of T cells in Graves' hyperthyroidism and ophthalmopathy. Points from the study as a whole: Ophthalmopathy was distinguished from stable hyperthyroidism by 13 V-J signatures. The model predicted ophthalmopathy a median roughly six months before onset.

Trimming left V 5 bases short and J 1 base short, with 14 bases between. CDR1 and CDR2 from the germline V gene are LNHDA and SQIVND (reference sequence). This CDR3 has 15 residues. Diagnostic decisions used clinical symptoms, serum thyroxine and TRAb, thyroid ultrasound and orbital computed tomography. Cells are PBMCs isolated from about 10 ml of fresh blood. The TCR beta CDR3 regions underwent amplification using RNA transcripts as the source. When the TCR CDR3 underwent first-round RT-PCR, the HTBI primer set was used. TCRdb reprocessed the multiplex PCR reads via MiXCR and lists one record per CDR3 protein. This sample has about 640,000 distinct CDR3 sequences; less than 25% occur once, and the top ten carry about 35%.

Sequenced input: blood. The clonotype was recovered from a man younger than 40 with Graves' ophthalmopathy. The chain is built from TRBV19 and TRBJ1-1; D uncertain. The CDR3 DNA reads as TGTGCCAGTAGTCTCATCGCAGGCGGGAACACTGAAGCTTTCTTT. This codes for CASSLIAGGNTEAFF.